The 11 T cell receptor beta chains given below trace back to one sample, sequenced in a study of blood T cell repertoires in COVID-19. Using immunoSEQ multiplex PCR, the repertoire was profiled, and TCRdb retains in-frame clones only, with some absent. The sample lists approximately 330,000 clones; 90% were seen once. Sequenced input: peripheral blood. The receptors here all came from a woman between 40 and 55 years old with COVID-19, enrolled during active disease.

This chain joins TRBV19 and TRBJ1-5; D unclear. V gave up 2 bases and J gave up 5 bases, with 10 bases separating them. Per germline, CDR1 LNHDA and CDR2 SQIVND (reference sequence). The CDR3 loop spans 14 amino acids. This CDR3 is CASSISGLDQPQHF. CDR3 sequence (DNA): TGTGCCAGTAGTATATCGGGGTTGGATCAGCCCCAGCATTTT.

The V call is TRBV10-3, the J call TRBJ2-2; 8 bases fit TRBD2. CDR1 ENHRY and CDR2 SYGVKD come from the germline V gene. V shed 5 bases and J 4 bases; nucleotides not matched to a gene: 6. CDR3 length: 15 amino acids. CDR3 DNA sequence: TGTGCCATCAGTAAGAACGGGGGGGCCACCGGGGAGCTGTTTTTT. The encoded protein is CAISKNGGATGELFF.

The chain carries TRBV11-3 and TRBJ1-1; 9 bases are a match to TRBD1. The V gene's germline CDR1 is SGHNT and CDR2 YENEEA. The CDR3 is 13 residues long. V was clipped by 5 bases and J by 6 bases; unmatched bases: 4. Here the CDR3 reads CASSSDRGAEAFF. CDR3 nucleotide sequence: TGTGCCAGCAGCAGCGACAGGGGGGCTGAAGCTTTCTTT.

J is TRBJ2-2 and V is TRBV3-1 (or the pseudogene TRBV3-2), with D maybe TRBD1 (6 bases). The CDR3 is made up of 16 amino acids. Germline CDR1 and CDR2: LGHDT and YNNKEL (reference sequence). V lost 4 bases and J 3 bases, leaving 15 bases between the germline ends. In DNA form, the CDR3 reads TGTGCCAGCAGCCTTTGGACAGCGAGGGACACCGGGGAGCTGTTTTTT. This gives the protein CASSLWTARDTGELFF.

This clone was observed a single time. The CDR3 sequence is CASSLTGPSYEQYF. In DNA form, the CDR3 reads TGTGCCAGCAGTTTAACGGGTCCCTCTTACGAGCAGTACTTC. V usage is TRBV28 and J usage is TRBJ2-7; D is unclear. Germline V lookup: CDR1 MDHEN, CDR2 SYDVKM. The V end was cut by 2 bases, the J end by 4 bases, with 12 bases between. CDR3 length equals 14 residues.

The CDR3 DNA reads TGTGCCAGCAGCCCCCGGTTCAGGGGAGAGACCCAGTACTTC. This gives the protein CASSPRFRGETQYF. The chain has TRBV9 and TRBJ2-5; possible D gene TRBD1, 6 bases. Germline values: CDR1 SGDLS, CDR2 YYNGEE. V lost 4 bases and J 4 bases, leaving 14 bases between the germline ends. This CDR3 has 14 residues.

The rearrangement joins TRBV9 to TRBJ1-1; D gene unclear. The CDR3 length is 14 residues. The germline V gene has CDR1 SGDLS and CDR2 YYNGEE. V was trimmed by 0 bases and J by 0 bases, leaving 6 bases between them. In DNA form, the CDR3 reads TGTGCCAGCAGCGTAGGGCAGTTGAACACTGAAGCTTTCTTT. It specifies CASSVGQLNTEAFF.

The chain joins TRBV27 to TRBJ1-4; TRBD1 matches at 7 bases. J lost 7 bases, V lost 4 bases, and 12 bases had no gene match. The CDR3 contains 16 residues. Germline CDR1 and CDR2: MNHEY and SMNVEV (reference sequence). The CDR3 is CASSSSNRGSLEKLFF. As DNA, the CDR3 is TGTGCCAGCAGTTCCTCAAACAGGGGAAGTCTTGAAAAACTGTTTTTT.

The V gene is TRBV28, the J gene TRBJ1-6; 10 bases align to TRBD1. Unmatched junction bases numbered 3, after V lost 5 bases and J lost 8 bases. The germline V gene has CDR1 MDHEN and CDR2 SYDVKM. This CDR3 comprises 14 residues. The CDR3 here is CASSPGTGDSPLHF. The CDR3 coding sequence is TGTGCCAGCAGTCCCGGGACAGGGGATTCACCCCTCCACTTT.

J is TRBJ2-1 and V is TRBV5-4, with 8 bases identical to TRBD2. The CDR3 covers 14 residues. V gave up 4 bases and J gave up 5 bases; unmatched junction bases: 5. Germline CDR1 is SGHNT and CDR2 is YYREEE (reference sequence). The CDR3 DNA sequence: TGTGCCAGCAGCCGACTAGCGTCGGACAATGAGCAGTTCTTC. As protein: CASSRLASDNEQFF.

This chain joins TRBV28 and TRBJ1-2, with 8 positions matching TRBD1. The V and J ends lost 5 bases and 4 bases, in that order; junction bases with no gene match: 12. The CDR3 runs 16 residues. The germline gives CDR1 MDHEN, CDR2 SYDVKM. In DNA, the CDR3 is TGTGCCAGCAGTCCCCCCGGGACAGGACTCCCCTATGGCTACACCTTC. Protein product: CASSPPGTGLPYGYTF.